This T cell receptor (beta chain) was captured in a study of blood T cell repertoires in COVID-19. Study details: COVID-19 samples collected from the United States, Italy and Spain covered acute and convalescent phases.

Per the germline V gene, CDR1 is SEHNR and CDR2 is FQNEAQ (reference sequence). The CDR3 has 14 residues. The germline V and J ends were trimmed by 3 bases and 4 bases, with 12 bases remaining between them. TCRdb's copy holds only in-frame clones and misses some; the assay was immunoSEQ multiplex PCR. The table has around 450,000 clones, about 85% seen once. Participant age was about 18 to 95 years, and participants resided in 24 US areas. Cohort assignment relied on participant-reported clinical history. This chain links TRBV7-9 with TRBJ1-2; a weak D match, TRBD1 (5 bases). Sequencing used PBMCs or T cells enriched from blood (not recorded which). The sequence was obtained from a woman aged 18 to 35 with acute COVID-19. CDR3 DNA: TGTGCCAGCAGCTTCCTAACAGGATCCTATGGCTACACCTTC. It translates to CASSFLTGSYGYTF.